This TCR beta chain comes out of a study of T cell responses to AZD1222 COVID-19 vaccine. General study points: Repertoire collection took place solely once the T cell response had peaked. Donors in the cohort were predominantly white British and more often female, and clonal diversity was possibly underestimated.

Trimming pared 5 bases from V and 1 base from J, leaving 5 bases between. Germline-derived CDR1 and CDR2 are LNHNV and YYDKDF (reference sequence). The CDR3 is 12 amino acids. Assay: immunoSEQ multiplex PCR; the TCRdb copy retains only in-frame clones and omits some. Altogether roughly 100,000 clones are present, roughly 80% being singletons, with the ten largest covering 5%. With regard to this clone: Its target is not known.

The sample was peripheral blood, taken on day 0 of AZD1222 vaccination. The chain employs TRBV15 and TRBJ1-1; D uncertain. The receptor's source is an adult in good health. The CDR3 region has the DNA TGTGCCACCAGCCTGGGGAACACTGAAGCTTTCTTT. It yields the protein CATSLGNTEAFF.